This T cell receptor (beta chain) originates from a study of technical replicates of blood from a few donors. The table came from immunoSEQ multiplex PCR; TCRdb's copy has only in-frame clones and leaves some out. The profile covers just over 70,000 clones, with about 94% appearing a single time and about 0.4% taken by the ten largest. The receptor was isolated from a human donor in good health. The sample consisted of T cells isolated from PBMCs.

In DNA form, the CDR3 reads TGTGCCAGCAGCCCAACTGTCCCCGGGGAACCCCAGCATTTT. Translation gives CASSPTVPGEPQHF. The chain couples TRBV2 to TRBJ1-5; D is uncertain. CDR1 and CDR2 from the germline V gene are SNHLY and FYNNEI. The CDR3 contains 14 residues. Trimming shortened V by 6 bases and J by 10 bases, and 19 bases separated the two germline ends.